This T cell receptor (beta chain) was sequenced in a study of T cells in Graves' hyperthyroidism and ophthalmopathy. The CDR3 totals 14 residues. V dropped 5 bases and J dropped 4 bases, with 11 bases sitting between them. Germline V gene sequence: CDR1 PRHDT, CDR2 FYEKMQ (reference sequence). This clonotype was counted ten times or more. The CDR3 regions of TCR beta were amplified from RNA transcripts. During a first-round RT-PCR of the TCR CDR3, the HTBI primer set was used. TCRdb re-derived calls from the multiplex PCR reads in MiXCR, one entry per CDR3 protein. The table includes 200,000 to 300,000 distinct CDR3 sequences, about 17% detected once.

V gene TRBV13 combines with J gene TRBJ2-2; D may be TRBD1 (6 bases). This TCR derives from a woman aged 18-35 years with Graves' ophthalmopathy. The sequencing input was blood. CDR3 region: CASSPRGVTGELFF. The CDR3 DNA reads TGTGCCAGCAGCCCCAGGGGTGTCACCGGGGAGCTGTTTTTT.